The present T cell receptor (beta chain) was sequenced within a study of a mutant IDH1 vaccine in newly diagnosed glioma. Study-level background: Sex distribution of treated patients was approximately 60% male and roughly 38% female; mean age was around 40 years. Therapy received beforehand was radiotherapy, temozolomide, or both, with most patients given both.

Study-wide points: Variations in leading peripheral T cell clonotypes appeared to have no connection with pseudoprogression.

Specified time point: week 35, safety follow-up. One vaccine dose held 300 ug of mutant IDH1 20-mer peptide and came with topical imiquimod. New astrocytomas of WHO grade 3 or 4 that were IDH1-mutant and ATRX-lost were found in the donors. Of note for this clone: Its antigen is not known.

This CDR3 has 13 amino acids. Trimming removed 5 bases from V and 7 bases from J, with 11 bases in between. From germline, CDR1 is SEHNR and CDR2 FQNEAQ (reference sequence). Some clones are missing from TCRdb's copy, which holds only in-frame ones; the method was immunoSEQ multiplex PCR. The table shows tens of thousands of clones, with approximately 81% occurring only once. The V gene is TRBV7-9, the J gene TRBJ1-4; no reliable D call. The origin of this receptor is a man in his thirties or forties with glioma. Sequencing used PBMCs, obtained from a glioma patient whose treatment included an IDH1 peptide vaccine. CDR3 amino acids: CASSLGWGEKLFF. As DNA, the CDR3 is TGTGCCAGCAGCCTCGGGTGGGGTGAAAAACTGTTTTTT.